One sample yielded the 13 T cell receptor beta chains listed below, sequenced in a study of vaccination effects on CD4 cells after COVID-19. Measured with immunoSEQ multiplex PCR; TCRdb has only the in-frame clones, and not every one. The data contain 35,000 to 40,000 clones, around 70% of them seen just once; the ten biggest clones take up around 15%. With the ViraFEST assay, the study expanded antigen-specific CD4+ T cells using viral peptide pools, then sequenced them. Subsequent to 10 days of culture, CD4+ T cells were isolated. The person acquired a PCR-confirmed SARS-CoV-2 infection between March and December 2020. These TCRs' antigens remain unknown. The material was CD4+ T cells from PBMCs cultured with HCoV-NL63 spike peptides, obtained before COVID-19 vaccination. Source of these receptors: a human donor who had a prior SARS-CoV-2 infection.

This clone came up once. This sequence joins TRBV9 and TRBJ2-1; D might be TRBD1 (7 bases). In germline, CDR1 is SGDLS, CDR2 YYNGEE. The CDR3 contains 17 residues. V lost 5 bases, J lost 4 bases, and 22 bases lay in between. Here the CDR3 reads CASSLEGAQIGYNEQFF. The CDR3 DNA reads TGTGCCAGCAGTTTGGAGGGGGCCCAAATTGGTTACAATGAGCAGTTCTTC.

This CDR3 reads CAWSRDRPYGYTF. In DNA form, the CDR3 reads TGTGCCTGGAGTCGGGACAGGCCATATGGCTACACCTTC. The V and J genes are TRBV30 and TRBJ1-2, with 8 nucleotides matching TRBD1. Germline CDR1 and CDR2: GTSNPN and SVGIG (reference sequence). This CDR3 has 13 residues. The V gene end was trimmed by 2 bases and the J gene end by 5 bases; junction bases not matched to a gene: 4.

This chain joins TRBV7-2 and TRBJ1-3, with D unresolved. The CDR3 covers 15 residues. V was pared by 1 base and J by 1 base, with 8 bases between. Germline assignment: CDR1 SGHTA and CDR2 FQGNSA. In DNA form, the CDR3 reads TGTGCCAGCAGCTTAGAAGGGCTTTCTGGAAACACCATATATTTT. Residues: CASSLEGLSGNTIYF.

This clone was seen a handful of times. The gene calls are TRBV11-2 and TRBJ2-2; D gene unclear. CDR1 is SGHAT, CDR2 FQNNGV, per germline. This CDR3 comprises 15 residues. Trimming cost V 3 bases and J 1 base, with 9 bases left between them. Written as DNA, the CDR3 is TGTGCCAGCAGCTTGGCCAACCAGAACACCGGGGAGCTGTTTTTT. Amino acid sequence: CASSLANQNTGELFF.

This clone was detected a few times. This chain's CDR3 is CASSLVNQPQHF. In DNA form, the CDR3 reads TGTGCCAGCAGTTTGGTTAATCAGCCCCAGCATTTT. This rearrangement joins TRBV28 to TRBJ1-5, with no clear D. The germline V gene encodes CDR1 MDHEN and CDR2 SYDVKM. V was pared by 3 bases and J by 4 bases, with 4 bases between. This CDR3 contains 12 residues. Complete variable domain (other parts from reference TRBV28 and TRBJ1-5): DVKVTQSSRYLVKRTGEKVFLECVQDMDHENMFWYRQDPGLGLRLIYFSYDVKMKEKGDIPEGYSVSREKKERFSLILESASTNQTSMYLCASSLVNQPQHFGDGTRLSIL.

Relative to its sample, this clone is medium-sized. CDR3 amino acids: CASSPTGLAGGRSYNEQFF. The DNA of the CDR3 is TGTGCCAGCAGCCCCACGGGACTAGCGGGAGGGCGATCCTACAATGAGCAGTTCTTC. The gene calls are TRBV9 and TRBJ2-1; 16 nucleotides agree with TRBD2. This CDR3 contains 19 residues. CDR1 and CDR2 (germline): SGDLS, YYNGEE. Germline trimming cut 4 bases from V and 1 base from J; bases unmatched to any gene: 8.

The V call is TRBV5-4, the J call TRBJ2-3, with 10 bases matching TRBD2. The CDR3 length is 16 residues. Trimming at V came to 5 bases and at J to 3 bases, leaving 9 bases not matched to a gene. The germline V gene encodes CDR1 SGHNT and CDR2 YYREEE (reference sequence). The CDR3 DNA reads as TGTGCCAGCAGGCGCGGACTAGCGGATAGTACAGATACGCAGTATTTT. Amino acids: CASRRGLADSTDTQYF.

V usage is TRBV9 and J usage is TRBJ2-3, with a weak D call TRBD2 (6 bases). V gave up 3 bases and J gave up 1 base, with 9 bases separating them. This CDR3 has 14 amino acids. The V gene's germline CDR1 is SGDLS and CDR2 YYNGEE. CDR3 region: CASSGGVGTDTQYF. DNA of the CDR3: TGTGCCAGCAGCGGGGGGGTCGGCACAGATACGCAGTATTTT.

The CDR3 sequence is CASSSGPVGETQYF. DNA of the CDR3: TGTGCCAGCAGTTCAGGGCCTGTGGGAGAGACCCAGTACTTC. The rearrangement links TRBV6-1 to TRBJ2-5, with D maybe TRBD1 (5 bases). Trimming took off 5 bases at V and 4 bases at J, with 14 bases between the two ends. Germline V gene data show CDR1 as MNHNS and CDR2 as SASEGT. The CDR3 has 14 residues.

This chain joins TRBV5-1 and TRBJ2-2; the match to TRBD1 covers 8 bases. Germline CDR1 SGHRS, CDR2 YFSETQ. CDR3 length: 17 residues. Trimming at V came to 3 bases and at J to 2 bases, leaving 9 bases not matched to a gene. The CDR3 is CASSSLRDRPNTGELFF. The CDR3 nucleotides read TGCGCCAGCAGCTCTCTCCGGGACAGGCCCAACACCGGGGAGCTGTTTTTT.

J is TRBJ2-5 and V is TRBV9; D unresolved. V shed 7 bases and J shed 3 bases, with 16 bases lying between them. CDR1 SGDLS and CDR2 YYNGEE come from the germline V gene. The CDR3 contains 14 residues. As DNA, the CDR3 is TGTGCCAGCGGACGAGAGGCTGGGAAAGAGACCCAGTACTTC. It yields the protein CASGREAGKETQYF.

This clone was detected only a few times. V and J are TRBV5-4 and TRBJ2-1, with TRBD1 matching 7 bases. Germline V CDR1 and CDR2: SGHNT, YYREEE (reference sequence). CDR3 length: 15 amino acids. V dropped 0 bases and J dropped 4; count of bases not matched to a gene: 4. The CDR3 spells CASSLAGTAYNEQFF. DNA for the CDR3: TGTGCCAGCAGCTTGGCCGGGACAGCGTACAATGAGCAGTTCTTC.

A few counts support this clone. V is TRBV7-8 and J is TRBJ2-7; tentatively, D is TRBD2 (6 bases). The CDR3 covers 14 residues. Germline V gives CDR1 SGHVS, CDR2 FQNEAQ. Trimming took 4 bases from V and 7 from J, leaving 17 bases between them. This chain's CDR3 is CASSSRGIALEQYF. The CDR3 DNA is TGTGCCAGCAGCTCCCGGGGGATAGCTTTAGAGCAGTACTTC.